What follows are 2 T cell receptor beta chains derived from one specimen sequenced in a study of regulatory T cells in long-lasting Graves disease. As to time point: newly diagnosed GD, antithyroid drugs for less than 3 months. PBMCs provided the RNA from which the TCR library was made. Assembly of TCR beta libraries relied on iRepertoire HTBI primers together with Arm-PCR of CDR3 regions. A single record per CDR3 protein comes from TCRdb applying MiXCR to the multiplex PCR reads. The sample includes about 430,000 distinct CDR3 sequences, around 16% of them seen just once. Another study also made use of these data, one on T cells in Graves' hyperthyroidism and ophthalmopathy.

The input for sequencing was peripheral blood mononuclear cells (PBMCs), taken at new diagnosis, from a patient treated with antithyroid drugs. The receptors were sampled from a middle-aged woman with Graves disease.

The chain joins TRBV5-1 to TRBJ1-2, with D maybe TRBD1 (6 bases). The V end lost 4 bases, the J end lost 8 bases, and 21 bases lay between the germline ends. This CDR3 is 15 amino acids long. Germline assignment: CDR1 SGHRS and CDR2 YFSETQ. The CDR3 DNA reads as TGCGCCAGCAGCCCGAGGGGGGGAATGACGTGGGGCTACACCTTC. Protein sequence: CASSPRGGMTWGYTF.

J is TRBJ2-1 and V is TRBV5-5, with 7 bases identical to TRBD2. The J segment lost 6 bases and the V segment lost 0 bases, leaving 0 bases of the junction unmatched. The CDR3 totals 13 residues. The V gene's germline CDR1 is SGHKS and CDR2 YYEKEE (reference sequence). CDR3 sequence reads: CASSLASGNEQFF. The CDR3, as DNA: TGTGCCAGCAGCTTGGCTAGCGGCAATGAGCAGTTCTTC.